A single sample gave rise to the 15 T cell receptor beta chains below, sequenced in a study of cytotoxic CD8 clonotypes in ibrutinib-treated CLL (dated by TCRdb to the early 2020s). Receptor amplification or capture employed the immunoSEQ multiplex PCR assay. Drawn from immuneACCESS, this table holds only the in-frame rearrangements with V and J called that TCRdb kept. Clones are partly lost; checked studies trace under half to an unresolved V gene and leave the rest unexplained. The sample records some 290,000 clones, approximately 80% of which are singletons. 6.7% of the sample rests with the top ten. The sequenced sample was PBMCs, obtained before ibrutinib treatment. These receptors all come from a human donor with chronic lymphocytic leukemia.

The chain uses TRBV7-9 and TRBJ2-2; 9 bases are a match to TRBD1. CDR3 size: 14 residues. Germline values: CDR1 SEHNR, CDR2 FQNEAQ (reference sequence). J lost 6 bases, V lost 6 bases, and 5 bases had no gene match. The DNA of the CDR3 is TGTGCCAGCAGGTGGGACAGGGTGTCCGGGGAGCTGTTTTTT. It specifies CASRWDRVSGELFF.

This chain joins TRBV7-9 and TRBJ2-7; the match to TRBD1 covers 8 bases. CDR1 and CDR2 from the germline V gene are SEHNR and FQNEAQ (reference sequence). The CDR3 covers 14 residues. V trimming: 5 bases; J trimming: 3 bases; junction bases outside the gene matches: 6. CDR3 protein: CASSARTGNYEQYF. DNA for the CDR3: TGTGCCAGCAGCGCGCGGACAGGGAACTACGAGCAGTACTTC. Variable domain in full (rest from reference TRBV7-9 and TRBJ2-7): DTGVSQNPRHKITKRGQNVTFRCDPISEHNRLYWYRQTLGQGPEFLTYFQNEAQLEKSRLLSDRFSAERPKGSFSTLEIQRTEQGDSAMYLCASSARTGNYEQYFGPGTRLTVT.

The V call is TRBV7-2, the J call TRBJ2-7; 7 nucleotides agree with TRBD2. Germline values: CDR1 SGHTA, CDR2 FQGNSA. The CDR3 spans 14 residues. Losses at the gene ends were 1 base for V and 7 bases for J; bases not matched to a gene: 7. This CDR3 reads CASSLGRGLREQYF. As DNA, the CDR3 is TGTGCCAGCAGCTTAGGACGGGGACTACGAGAGCAGTACTTC.

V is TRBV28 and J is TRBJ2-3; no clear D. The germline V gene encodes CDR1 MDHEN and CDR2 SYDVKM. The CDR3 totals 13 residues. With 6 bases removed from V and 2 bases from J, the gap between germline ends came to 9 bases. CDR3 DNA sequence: TGTGCCAGCAGCATAAAAAACACAGATACGCAGTATTTT. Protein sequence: CASSIKNTDTQYF.

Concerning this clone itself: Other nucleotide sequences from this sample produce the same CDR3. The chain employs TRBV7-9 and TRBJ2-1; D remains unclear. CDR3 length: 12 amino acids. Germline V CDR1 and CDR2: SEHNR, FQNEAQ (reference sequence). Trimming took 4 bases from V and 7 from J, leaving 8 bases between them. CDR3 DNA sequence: TGTGCCAGCAGCTCTAGTGGGAATGAGCAGTTCTTC. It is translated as CASSSSGNEQFF.

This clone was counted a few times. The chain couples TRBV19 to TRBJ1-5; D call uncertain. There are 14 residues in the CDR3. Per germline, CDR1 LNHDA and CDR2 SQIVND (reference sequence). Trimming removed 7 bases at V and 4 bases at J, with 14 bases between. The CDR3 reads CASKDLTINQPQHF. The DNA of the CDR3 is TGTGCCAGTAAGGACCTCACCATAAATCAGCCCCAGCATTTT. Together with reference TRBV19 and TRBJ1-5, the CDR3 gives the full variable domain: DGGITQSPKYLFRKEGQNVTLSCEQNLNHDAMYWYRQDPGQGLRLIYYSQIVNDFQKGDIAEGYSVSREKKESFPLTVTSAQKNPTAFYLCASKDLTINQPQHFGDGTRLSIL.

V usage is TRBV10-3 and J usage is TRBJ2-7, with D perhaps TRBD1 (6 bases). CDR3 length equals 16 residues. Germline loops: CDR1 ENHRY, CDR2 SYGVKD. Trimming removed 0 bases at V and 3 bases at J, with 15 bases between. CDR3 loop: CAISESKWDTDYEQYF. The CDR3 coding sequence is TGTGCCATCAGTGAGTCGAAATGGGACACAGACTACGAGCAGTACTTC.

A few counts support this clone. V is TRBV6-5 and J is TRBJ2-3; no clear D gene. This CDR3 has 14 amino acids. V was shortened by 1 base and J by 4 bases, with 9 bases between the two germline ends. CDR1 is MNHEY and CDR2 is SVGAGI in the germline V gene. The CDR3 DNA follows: TGTGCCAGCAGTTACTTAAGGGTCCCAGATACGCAGTATTTT. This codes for CASSYLRVPDTQYF.

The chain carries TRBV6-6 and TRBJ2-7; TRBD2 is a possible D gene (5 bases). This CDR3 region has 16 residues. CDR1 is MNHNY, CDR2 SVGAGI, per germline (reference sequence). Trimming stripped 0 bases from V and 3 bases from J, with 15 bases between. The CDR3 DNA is TGTGCCAGCAGTTACTCAACTACTATCGGGATCTACGAGCAGTACTTC. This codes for CASSYSTTIGIYEQYF.

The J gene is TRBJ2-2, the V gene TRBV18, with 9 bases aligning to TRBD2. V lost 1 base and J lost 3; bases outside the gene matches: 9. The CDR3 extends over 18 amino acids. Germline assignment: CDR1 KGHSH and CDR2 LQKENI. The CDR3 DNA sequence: TGTGCCAGCTCACCACGGGCCCGAGCGGGAGGCTACACCGGGGAGCTGTTTTTT. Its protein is CASSPRARAGGYTGELFF.

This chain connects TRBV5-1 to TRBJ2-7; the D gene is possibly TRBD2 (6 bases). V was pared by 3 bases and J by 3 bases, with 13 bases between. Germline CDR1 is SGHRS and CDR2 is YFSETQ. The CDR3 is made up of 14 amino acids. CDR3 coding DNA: TGCGCCAGCAGCTCGGGAGAGTCTGGCTACGAGCAGTACTTC. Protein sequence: CASSSGESGYEQYF.

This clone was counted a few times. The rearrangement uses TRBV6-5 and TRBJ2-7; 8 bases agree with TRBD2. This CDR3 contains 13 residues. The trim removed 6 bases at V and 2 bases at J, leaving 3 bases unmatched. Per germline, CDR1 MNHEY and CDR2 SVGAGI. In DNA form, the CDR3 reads TGTGCCAGCAGGGCGGGAGGTACCTACGAGCAGTACTTC. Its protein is CASRAGGTYEQYF.

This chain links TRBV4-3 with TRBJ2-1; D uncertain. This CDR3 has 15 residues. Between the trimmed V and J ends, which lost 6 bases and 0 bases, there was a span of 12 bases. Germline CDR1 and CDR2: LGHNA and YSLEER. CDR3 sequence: CASSKVAGSYNEQFF. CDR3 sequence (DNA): TGCGCCAGCAGTAAGGTCGCTGGCTCCTACAATGAGCAGTTCTTC.

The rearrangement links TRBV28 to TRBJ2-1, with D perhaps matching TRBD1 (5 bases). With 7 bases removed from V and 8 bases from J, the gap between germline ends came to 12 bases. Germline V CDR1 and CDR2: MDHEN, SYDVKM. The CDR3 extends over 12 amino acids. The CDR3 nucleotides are TGTGCCAGCACCATCGCAGGGTATGAGCAGTTCTTC. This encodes CASTIAGYEQFF. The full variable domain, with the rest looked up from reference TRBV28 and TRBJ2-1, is DVKVTQSSRYLVKRTGEKVFLECVQDMDHENMFWYRQDPGLGLRLIYFSYDVKMKEKGDIPEGYSVSREKKERFSLILESASTNQTSMYLCASTIAGYEQFFGPGTRLTVL.

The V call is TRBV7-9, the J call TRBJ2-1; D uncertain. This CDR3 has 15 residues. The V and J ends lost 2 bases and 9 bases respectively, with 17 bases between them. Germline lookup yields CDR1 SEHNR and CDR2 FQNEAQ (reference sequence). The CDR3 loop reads CASSLQWAPMGEQFF. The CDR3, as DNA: TGTGCCAGCAGCTTACAATGGGCCCCGATGGGTGAGCAGTTCTTC.